This entry lists 5 T cell receptor beta chains sequenced from one sample in a study of shared clonotypes between healthy human individuals. The method was immunoSEQ multiplex PCR; TCRdb's version includes in-frame clones alone and lacks a portion of them. This table holds about 490,000 clones, 76% found once. The sample consisted of PBMCs. The origin of the receptors is a woman in her thirties or forties in good health. Some clones in this sample may be carry-over from other donors' samples.

This clone was seen a handful of times. The chain couples TRBV4-3 to TRBJ2-3, with 8 positions matching TRBD1. Germline CDR1 and CDR2: LGHNA and YSLEER. With 0 bases clipped from V and 2 bases from J, the junction kept 7 bases outside the gene matches. There are 17 residues in the CDR3. DNA for the CDR3: TGCGCCAGCAGCCAAGATTGGGGACAGGAGATCACAGATACGCAGTATTTT. Amino acids: CASSQDWGQEITDTQYF.

The J gene is TRBJ2-7, the V gene TRBV10-1, with 10 bases lining up with TRBD2. Looked up from germline, CDR1 is WNHNN and CDR2 is SYGVQD (reference sequence). V trimming: 1 base; J trimming: 6 bases; junction bases outside the gene matches: 9. CDR3 length equals 16 residues. CDR3 protein: CASSEYRLAGVFEQYF. CDR3 bases: TGCGCCAGCAGTGAGTATCGGCTAGCGGGAGTGTTCGAGCAGTACTTC.

This clone was observed a single time. This chain links TRBV5-1 with TRBJ2-3, with D unclear. The germline V gene has CDR1 SGHRS and CDR2 YFSETQ. V was trimmed by 4 bases and J by 6 bases, leaving 9 bases between them. This CDR3 region has 12 residues. The CDR3 DNA reads TGCGCCAGCAGCCCGGGCCAGGATACGCAGTATTTT. This codes for CASSPGQDTQYF.

In its sample, this clone was seen once. The chain joins TRBV6-6 to TRBJ2-7; D gene ambiguous. Deletions cut 0 bases from V and 2 bases from J, with 14 bases between. There are 16 residues in the CDR3. CDR1 is MNHNY and CDR2 is SVGAGI in the germline V gene (reference sequence). The CDR3 here is CASSYSFAGQTYEQYF. Here the CDR3 DNA reads TGTGCCAGCAGTTACTCGTTCGCAGGCCAGACCTACGAGCAGTACTTC.

V gene TRBV10-3 combines with J gene TRBJ2-3; perhaps TRBD2 as D (5 bases). The germline V gene has CDR1 ENHRY and CDR2 SYGVKD. The CDR3 runs to 14 residues. V was clipped by 6 bases and J by 6 bases, with 16 bases between them. The CDR3 spells CAIRAGDSGDTQYF. CDR3 sequence (DNA): TGTGCCATCAGGGCCGGGGATAGTGGTGATACGCAGTATTTT.